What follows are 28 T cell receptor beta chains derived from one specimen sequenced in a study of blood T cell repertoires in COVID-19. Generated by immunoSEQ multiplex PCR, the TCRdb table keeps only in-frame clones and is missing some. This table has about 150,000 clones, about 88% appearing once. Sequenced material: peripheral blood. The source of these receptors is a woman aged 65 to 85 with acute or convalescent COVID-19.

Here the CDR3 DNA reads TGCGCCAGCAGCCGAAGGACAGTTGGTGAGAACACCGGGGAGCTGTTTTTT. Protein: CASSRRTVGENTGELFF. The rearrangement uses TRBV5-1 and TRBJ2-2; D is possibly TRBD1 (6 bases). This CDR3 has 17 amino acids. Trimming removed 4 bases at V and 1 base at J, with 17 bases between. Germline-derived CDR1 and CDR2 are SGHRS and YFSETQ.

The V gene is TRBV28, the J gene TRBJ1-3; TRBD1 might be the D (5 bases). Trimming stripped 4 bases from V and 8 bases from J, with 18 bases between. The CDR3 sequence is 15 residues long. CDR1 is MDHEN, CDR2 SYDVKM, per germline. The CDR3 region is CASSSPSGPGDTIYF. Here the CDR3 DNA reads TGTGCCAGCAGTTCCCCCTCAGGCCCGGGGGACACCATATATTTT.

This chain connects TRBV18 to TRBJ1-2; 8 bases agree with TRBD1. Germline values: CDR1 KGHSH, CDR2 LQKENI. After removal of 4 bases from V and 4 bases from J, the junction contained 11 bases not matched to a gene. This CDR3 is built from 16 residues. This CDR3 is CASSLSGQGSTYGYTF. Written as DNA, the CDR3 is TGTGCCAGCTCACTAAGCGGACAGGGAAGTACCTATGGCTACACCTTC. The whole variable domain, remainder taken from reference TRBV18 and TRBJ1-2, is NAGVMQNPRHLVRRRGQEARLRCSPMKGHSHVYWYRQLPEEGLKFMVYLQKENIIDESGMPKERFSAEFPKEGPSILRIQQVVRGDSAAYFCASSLSGQGSTYGYTFGSGTRLTVV.

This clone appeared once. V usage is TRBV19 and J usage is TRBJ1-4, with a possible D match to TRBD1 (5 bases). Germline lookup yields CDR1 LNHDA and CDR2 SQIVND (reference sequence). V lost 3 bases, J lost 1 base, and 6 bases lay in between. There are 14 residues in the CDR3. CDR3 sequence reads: CASSMQGTNEKLFF. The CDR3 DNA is TGTGCCAGTAGTATGCAGGGAACTAATGAAAAACTGTTTTTT.

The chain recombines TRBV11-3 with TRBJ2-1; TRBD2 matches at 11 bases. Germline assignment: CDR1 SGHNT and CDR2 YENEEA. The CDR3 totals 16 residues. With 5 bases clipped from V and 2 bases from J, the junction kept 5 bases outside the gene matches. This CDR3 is CASSHSGGVPYNEQFF. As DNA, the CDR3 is TGTGCCAGCAGCCATAGCGGGGGGGTACCCTACAATGAGCAGTTCTTC.

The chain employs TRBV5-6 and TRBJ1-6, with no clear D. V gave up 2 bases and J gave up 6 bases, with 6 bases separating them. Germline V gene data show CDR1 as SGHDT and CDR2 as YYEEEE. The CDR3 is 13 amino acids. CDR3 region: CASSFLGNSPLHF. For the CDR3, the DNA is TGTGCCAGCAGCTTCCTCGGTAATTCACCCCTCCACTTT.

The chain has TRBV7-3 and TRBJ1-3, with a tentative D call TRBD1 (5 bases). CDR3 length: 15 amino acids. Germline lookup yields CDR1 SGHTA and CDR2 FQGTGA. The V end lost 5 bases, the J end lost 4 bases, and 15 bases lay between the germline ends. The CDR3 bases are TGTGCCAGCAGCCTTGGGGCCGGTTCAGGAAACACCATATATTTT. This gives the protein CASSLGAGSGNTIYF.

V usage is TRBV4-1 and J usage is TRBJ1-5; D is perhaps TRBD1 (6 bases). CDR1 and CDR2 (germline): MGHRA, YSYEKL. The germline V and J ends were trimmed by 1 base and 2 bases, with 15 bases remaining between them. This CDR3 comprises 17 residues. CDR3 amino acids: CASSQGQAFSGNQPQHF. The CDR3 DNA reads TGCGCCAGCAGCCAAGGACAGGCCTTTTCGGGCAATCAGCCCCAGCATTTT.

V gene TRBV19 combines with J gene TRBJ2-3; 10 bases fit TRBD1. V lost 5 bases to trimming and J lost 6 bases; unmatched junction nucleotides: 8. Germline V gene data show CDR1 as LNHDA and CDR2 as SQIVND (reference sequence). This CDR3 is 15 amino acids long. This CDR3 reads CASSPGTGVLDTQYF. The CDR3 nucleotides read TGTGCCAGTAGTCCCGGGACAGGGGTTTTGGATACGCAGTATTTT.

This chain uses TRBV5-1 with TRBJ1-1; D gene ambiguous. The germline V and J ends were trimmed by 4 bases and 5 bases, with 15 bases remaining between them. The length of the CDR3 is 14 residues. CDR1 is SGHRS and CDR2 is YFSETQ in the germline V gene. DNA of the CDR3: TGCGCCAGCAGCGGCCCCGGGAGGGTGACTGAAGCTTTCTTT. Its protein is CASSGPGRVTEAFF. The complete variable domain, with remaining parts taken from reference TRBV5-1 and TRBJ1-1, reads KAGVTQTPRYLIKTRGQQVTLSCSPISGHRSVSWYQQTPGQGLQFLFEYFSETQRNKGNFPGRFSGRQFSNSRSEMNVSTLELGDSALYLCASSGPGRVTEAFFGQGTRLTVV.

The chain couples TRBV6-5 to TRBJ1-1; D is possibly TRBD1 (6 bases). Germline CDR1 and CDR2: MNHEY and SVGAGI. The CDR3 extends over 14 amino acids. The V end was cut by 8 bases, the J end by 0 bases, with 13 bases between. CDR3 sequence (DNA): TGTGCCAGCCTCTTAGGGGGATTGAACACTGAAGCTTTCTTT. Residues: CASLLGGLNTEAFF.

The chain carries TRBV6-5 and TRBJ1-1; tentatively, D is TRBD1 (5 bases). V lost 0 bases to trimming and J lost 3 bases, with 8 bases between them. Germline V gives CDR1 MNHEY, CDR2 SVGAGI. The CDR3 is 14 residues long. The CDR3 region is CASSYSGRDTEAFF. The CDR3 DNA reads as TGTGCCAGCAGTTACTCCGGCAGGGACACTGAAGCTTTCTTT.

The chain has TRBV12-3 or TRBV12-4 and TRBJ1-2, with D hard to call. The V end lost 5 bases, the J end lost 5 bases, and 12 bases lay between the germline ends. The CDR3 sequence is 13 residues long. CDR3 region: CASSRLRWYGYTF. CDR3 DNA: TGTGCCAGCAGTCGATTACGGTGGTATGGCTACACCTTC.

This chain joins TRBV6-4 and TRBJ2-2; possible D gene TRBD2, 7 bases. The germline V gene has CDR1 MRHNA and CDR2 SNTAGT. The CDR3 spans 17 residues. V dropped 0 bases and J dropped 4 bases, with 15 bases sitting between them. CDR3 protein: CASSDSFTGRGTGELFF. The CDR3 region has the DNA TGTGCCAGCAGTGACTCGTTTACAGGGAGGGGCACCGGGGAGCTGTTTTTT.

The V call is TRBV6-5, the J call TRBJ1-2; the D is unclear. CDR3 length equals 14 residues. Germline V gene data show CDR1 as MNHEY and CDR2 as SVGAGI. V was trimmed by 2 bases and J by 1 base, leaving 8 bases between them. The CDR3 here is CASSYDGVNYGYTF. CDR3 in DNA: TGTGCCAGCAGTTACGACGGAGTTAACTATGGCTACACCTTC.

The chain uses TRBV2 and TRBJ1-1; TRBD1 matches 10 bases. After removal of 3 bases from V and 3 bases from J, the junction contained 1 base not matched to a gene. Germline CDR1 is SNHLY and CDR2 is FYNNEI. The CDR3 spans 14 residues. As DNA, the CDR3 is TGTGCCAGCAGTGAGGGGACAGGGGACACTGAAGCTTTCTTT. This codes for CASSEGTGDTEAFF.

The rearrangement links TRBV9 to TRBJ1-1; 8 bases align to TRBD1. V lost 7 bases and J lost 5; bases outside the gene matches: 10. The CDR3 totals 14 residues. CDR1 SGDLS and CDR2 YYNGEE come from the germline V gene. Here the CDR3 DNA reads TGTGCCAGCGGAGCCCAGGGGGCGCAGACTGAAGCTTTCTTT. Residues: CASGAQGAQTEAFF.

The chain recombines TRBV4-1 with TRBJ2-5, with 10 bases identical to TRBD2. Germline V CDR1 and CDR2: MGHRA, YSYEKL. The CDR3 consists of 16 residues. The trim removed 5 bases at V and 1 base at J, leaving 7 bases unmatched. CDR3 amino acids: CASSERPSGSQETQYF. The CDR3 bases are TGCGCCAGCAGCGAAAGGCCTAGCGGGAGCCAAGAGACCCAGTACTTC.

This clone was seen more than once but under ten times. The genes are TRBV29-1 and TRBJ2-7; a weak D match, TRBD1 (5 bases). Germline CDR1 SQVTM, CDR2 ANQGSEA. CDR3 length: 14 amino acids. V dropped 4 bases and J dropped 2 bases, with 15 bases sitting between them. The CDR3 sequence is CSVAALTGPYEQYF. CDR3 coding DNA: TGCAGCGTTGCGGCACTCACAGGACCCTACGAGCAGTACTTC.

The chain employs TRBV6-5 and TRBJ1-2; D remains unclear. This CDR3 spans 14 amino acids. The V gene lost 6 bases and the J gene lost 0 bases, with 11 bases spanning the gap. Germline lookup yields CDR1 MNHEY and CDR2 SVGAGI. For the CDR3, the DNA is TGTGCCAGCAGAAAGGGAGGCTCTAACTATGGCTACACCTTC. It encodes CASRKGGSNYGYTF.

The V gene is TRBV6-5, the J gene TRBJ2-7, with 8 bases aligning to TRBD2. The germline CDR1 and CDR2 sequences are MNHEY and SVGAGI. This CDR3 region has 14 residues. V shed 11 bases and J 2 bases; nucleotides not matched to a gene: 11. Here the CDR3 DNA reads TGTGCCGTCAGCGGGGGAACTCTAACCTACGAGCAGTACTTC. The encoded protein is CAVSGGTLTYEQYF.

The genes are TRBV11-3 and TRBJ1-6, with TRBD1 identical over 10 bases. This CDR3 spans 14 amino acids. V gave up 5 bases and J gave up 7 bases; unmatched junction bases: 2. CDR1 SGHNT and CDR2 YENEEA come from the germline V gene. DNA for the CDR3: TGTGCCAGCAGCCGGGGACAGGGGAATTCACCCCTCCACTTT. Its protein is CASSRGQGNSPLHF.

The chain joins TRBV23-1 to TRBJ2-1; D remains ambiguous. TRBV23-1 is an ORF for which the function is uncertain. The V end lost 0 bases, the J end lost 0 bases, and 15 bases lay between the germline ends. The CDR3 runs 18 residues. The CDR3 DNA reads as TGCGCCAGCAGTCAATCGTGTGGTGGCAGAACCTCCTACAATGAGCAGTTCTTC. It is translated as CASSQSCGGRTSYNEQFF.

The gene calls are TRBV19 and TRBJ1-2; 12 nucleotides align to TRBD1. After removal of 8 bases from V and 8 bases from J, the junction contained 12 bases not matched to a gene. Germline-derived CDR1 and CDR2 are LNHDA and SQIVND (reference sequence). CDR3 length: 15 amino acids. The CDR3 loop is CASQRGGTGGEGYTF. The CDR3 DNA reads TGTGCCAGTCAAAGAGGGGGGACAGGGGGCGAGGGCTACACCTTC.

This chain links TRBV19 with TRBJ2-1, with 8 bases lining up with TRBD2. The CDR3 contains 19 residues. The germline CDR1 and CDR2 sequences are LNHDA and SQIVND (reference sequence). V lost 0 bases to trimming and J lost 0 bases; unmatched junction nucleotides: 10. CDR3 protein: CASSIEGSGTISSYNEQFF. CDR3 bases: TGTGCCAGTAGTATAGAGGGTAGCGGGACCATAAGCTCCTACAATGAGCAGTTCTTC.

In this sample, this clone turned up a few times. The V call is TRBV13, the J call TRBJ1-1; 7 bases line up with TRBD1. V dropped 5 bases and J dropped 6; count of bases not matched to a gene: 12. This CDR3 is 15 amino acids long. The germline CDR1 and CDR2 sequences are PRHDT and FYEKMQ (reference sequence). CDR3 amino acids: CASSLRQGRRAEAFF. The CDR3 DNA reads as TGTGCCAGCAGCCTAAGACAGGGTAGAAGGGCTGAAGCTTTCTTT.

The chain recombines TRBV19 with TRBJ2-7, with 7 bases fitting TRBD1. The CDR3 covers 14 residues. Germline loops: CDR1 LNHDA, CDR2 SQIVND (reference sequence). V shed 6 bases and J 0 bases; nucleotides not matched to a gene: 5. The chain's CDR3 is CASSHRGTSYEQYV. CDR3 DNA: TGTGCCAGTAGCCACAGGGGTACCTCCTACGAGCAGTACGTC.

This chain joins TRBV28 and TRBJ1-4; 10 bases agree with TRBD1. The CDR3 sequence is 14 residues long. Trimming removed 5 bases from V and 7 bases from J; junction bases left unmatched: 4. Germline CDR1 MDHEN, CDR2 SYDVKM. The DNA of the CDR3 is TGTGCCAGCAGTCGACAGGGGGCTGGTGAAAAACTGTTTTTT. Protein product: CASSRQGAGEKLFF.